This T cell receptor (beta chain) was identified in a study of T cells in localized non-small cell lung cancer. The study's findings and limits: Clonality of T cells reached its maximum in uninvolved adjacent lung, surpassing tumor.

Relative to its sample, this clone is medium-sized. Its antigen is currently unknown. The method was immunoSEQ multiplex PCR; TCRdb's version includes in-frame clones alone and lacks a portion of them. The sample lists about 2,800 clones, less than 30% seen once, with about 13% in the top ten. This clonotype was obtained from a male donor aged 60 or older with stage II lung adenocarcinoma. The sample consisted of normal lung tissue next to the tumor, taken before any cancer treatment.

The CDR3 DNA reads TGTGCCAGCAGCTTAGGGCTAGCGGATGAGGGAGAGACCCAGTACTTC. It codes for CASSLGLADEGETQYF. The chain is built from TRBV11-3 and TRBJ2-5, with 7 bases that match TRBD2. This CDR3 has 16 residues. Losses at the gene ends were 1 base for V and 4 bases for J; bases not matched to a gene: 9. CDR1 is SGHNT, CDR2 YENEEA, per germline.